The clone carrying this T cell receptor beta chain showed up just a few times. Its antigen is undetermined. V was trimmed by 6 bases and J by 0 bases, leaving 7 bases between them. The germline V gene encodes CDR1 MNHNY and CDR2 SVGAGI (reference sequence). This CDR3 has 13 residues. Profiling relied on immunoSEQ multiplex PCR, and the TCRdb table lists in-frame clones only, not all of them. The sample lists 150,000 to 200,000 clones; 90% to 95% were seen once. The data are from a study of T cell responses to AZD1222 COVID-19 vaccine. Study-level findings and limits: Unmutated variant regions reportedly attract nearly half of all spike-specific TCRs. The repertoires were collected only after the peak T cell response.

This TCR was recovered from an adult in good health. The source was peripheral blood, collected on day 0 of AZD1222 vaccination. The chain joins TRBV6-6 to TRBJ2-3; no clear D gene. CDR3 residues: CASRHGSTDTQYF. CDR3 DNA: TGTGCCAGCAGGCACGGGAGCACAGATACGCAGTATTTT.